These 22 T cell receptor beta chains were all obtained from the same sample, sequenced in a study of OX40 agonist ivuxolimab in advanced cancers. Generated by immunoSEQ multiplex PCR, the TCRdb table keeps only in-frame clones and is missing some. The sample gives about 59,000 clones, 84% of which show up once; 27% is in the top ten. The sample here was CD4+ or CD8+ T cells sorted from blood, taken in a trial of the OX40 agonist ivuxolimab. Source of these receptors: an adult with an advanced solid tumor such as melanoma, head and neck, liver or kidney cancer.

V and J are TRBV19 and TRBJ1-2, with D unclear. This CDR3 is 15 amino acids long. Trimming stripped 3 bases from V and 3 bases from J, with 14 bases between. Germline CDR1 is LNHDA and CDR2 is SQIVND (reference sequence). The CDR3 nucleotides are TGTGCCAGTAGTATCCCCCCGGTGGGATACTATGGCTACACCTTC. This translates into CASSIPPVGYYGYTF. The entire variable domain, with the rest obtained from reference TRBV19 and TRBJ1-2, is as follows: DGGITQSPKYLFRKEGQNVTLSCEQNLNHDAMYWYRQDPGQGLRLIYYSQIVNDFQKGDIAEGYSVSREKKESFPLTVTSAQKNPTAFYLCASSIPPVGYYGYTFGSGTRLTVV.

The chain recombines TRBV4-3 with TRBJ2-1; 12 nucleotides line up with TRBD1. V trimming: 1 base; J trimming: 6 bases; junction bases outside the gene matches: 1. This CDR3 comprises 15 residues. Germline V gene data show CDR1 as LGHNA and CDR2 as YSLEER. CDR3 bases: TGCGCCAGCAGCCAAGGGGACAGGGGGCGCAATGAGCAGTTCTTC. It translates to CASSQGDRGRNEQFF.

The chain combines TRBV18 with TRBJ1-3, with unresolved D. CDR3 length: 13 residues. Germline V gene lookup returns CDR1 KGHSH and CDR2 LQKENI. V was trimmed by 5 bases and J by 3 bases, leaving 8 bases between them. The CDR3 loop reads CASSADNGNTIYF. CDR3 DNA sequence: TGTGCCAGCTCAGCAGATAATGGAAACACCATATATTTT. The whole variable domain, remainder taken from reference TRBV18 and TRBJ1-3, is NAGVMQNPRHLVRRRGQEARLRCSPMKGHSHVYWYRQLPEEGLKFMVYLQKENIIDESGMPKERFSAEFPKEGPSILRIQQVVRGDSAAYFCASSADNGNTIYFGEGSWLTVV.

On this clone: The junction and the germline gene differ at one end; a read error may be behind it. The chain links TRBV28 to TRBJ2-7; D gene uncertain. CDR1 MDHEN and CDR2 SYDVKM come from the germline V gene. This CDR3 contains 13 residues. The CDR3 nucleotides are TGCCTCGTGATAAACTCCGACTCCTACGAGCAGTACTTC. Translation: CLVINSDSYEQYF.

The chain recombines TRBV30 with TRBJ2-2; 7 bases align to TRBD1. Per germline, CDR1 GTSNPN and CDR2 SVGIG (reference sequence). V shed 1 base, J shed 5 bases, and the junction held 4 bases outside the gene matches. The CDR3 length is 14 residues. CDR3 protein: CAWSADRPTGELFF. The DNA for the CDR3 is TGTGCCTGGAGTGCGGACAGGCCAACCGGGGAGCTGTTTTTT.

V gene TRBV7-2 combines with J gene TRBJ2-2, with 9 bases matching TRBD1. CDR1 is SGHTA and CDR2 is FQGNSA in the germline V gene. The length of the CDR3 is 15 residues. The trim removed 5 bases at V and 7 bases at J, leaving 8 bases unmatched. CDR3 DNA: TGTGCCAGCAGCCCCGGGGGACAGGGAATCGGGGAGCTGTTTTTT. It codes for CASSPGGQGIGELFF.

The genes are TRBV18 and TRBJ1-6; D might be TRBD1 (5 bases). CDR1 is KGHSH and CDR2 is LQKENI in the germline V gene. CDR3 size: 13 residues. Trimming removed 6 bases from V and 6 bases from J, with 9 bases in between. The CDR3 bases are TGTGCCAGCTCCCAGGGATCTAATTCACCCCTCCACTTT. The encoded protein is CASSQGSNSPLHF.

The chain recombines TRBV11-2 with TRBJ2-3; TRBD2 agrees at 10 bases. The CDR3 has 15 residues. The V gene's germline CDR1 is SGHAT and CDR2 FQNNGV. Trimming at V came to 4 bases and at J to 1 base, leaving 2 bases not matched to a gene. This CDR3 is CASSSGTSGTDTQYF. The CDR3 coding sequence is TGTGCCAGCAGCTCCGGGACTAGCGGCACAGATACGCAGTATTTT.

This chain joins TRBV27 and TRBJ2-6; no clear D. The germline gives CDR1 MNHEY, CDR2 SMNVEV (reference sequence). With 5 bases removed from V and 2 bases from J, the gap between germline ends came to 13 bases. CDR3 length: 16 residues. CDR3 coding DNA: TGTGCCAGCAGTCCCTGGGCGTGGGCTGGGGCCAACGTCCTGACTTTC. Its translation is CASSPWAWAGANVLTF.

The chain's CDR3 is CASSRRTRAQTGEQYF. The DNA of the CDR3 is TGTGCCAGCAGTCGGAGAACCCGGGCCCAAACCGGCGAGCAGTACTTC. V usage is TRBV28 and J usage is TRBJ2-7; D remains unclear. V lost 5 bases and J 6 bases, leaving 23 bases between the germline ends. Germline CDR1 MDHEN, CDR2 SYDVKM. The CDR3 extends over 16 amino acids. Drawing the rest from reference TRBV28 and TRBJ2-7, the complete variable domain is DVKVTQSSRYLVKRTGEKVFLECVQDMDHENMFWYRQDPGLGLRLIYFSYDVKMKEKGDIPEGYSVSREKKERFSLILESASTNQTSMYLCASSRRTRAQTGEQYFGPGTRLTVT.

The V and J genes are TRBV10-2 and TRBJ2-7; the D gene is possibly TRBD2 (7 bases). Trimming took off 0 bases at V and 3 bases at J, with 12 bases between the two ends. The CDR3 sequence is 15 residues long. CDR1 and CDR2 (germline): WSHSY, SAAADI. CDR3 sequence reads: CASSESGGGFYEQYF. CDR3 DNA: TGCGCCAGCAGTGAGTCGGGAGGGGGATTCTACGAGCAGTACTTC.

This rearrangement joins TRBV4-1 to TRBJ2-7, with 14 bases fitting TRBD2. CDR1 and CDR2 (germline): MGHRA, YSYEKL. V lost 4 bases to trimming and J lost 5 bases; unmatched junction nucleotides: 13. CDR3 length equals 18 residues. CDR3 region: CASSPSGTSGRGSNEQYF. DNA of the CDR3: TGCGCCAGCAGCCCCTCGGGGACTAGCGGGAGAGGGAGTAACGAGCAGTACTTC.

The chain links TRBV6-6 to TRBJ2-7; D gene unclear. The V gene's germline CDR1 is MNHNY and CDR2 SVGAGI (reference sequence). This CDR3 is built from 14 residues. V lost 2 bases and J 3 bases, leaving 11 bases between the germline ends. The CDR3, as DNA: TGTGCCAGCAGTTACAACTACGCGAACTACGAGCAGTACTTC. Amino acids: CASSYNYANYEQYF.

This chain connects TRBV7-9 to TRBJ2-5, with TRBD2 identical over 8 bases. CDR1 and CDR2 from the germline V gene are SEHNR and FQNEAQ (reference sequence). The CDR3 is 15 amino acids. V shed 1 base, J shed 4 bases, and the junction held 5 bases outside the gene matches. This CDR3 is CASSLGVAGGETQYF. For the CDR3, the DNA is TGTGCCAGCAGCTTAGGGGTGGCGGGGGGAGAGACCCAGTACTTC.

This chain uses TRBV6-5 with TRBJ2-5; TRBD2 aligns across 7 bases. Looked up from germline, CDR1 is MNHEY and CDR2 is SVGAGI. The CDR3 length is 13 residues. V was pared by 7 bases and J by 7 bases, with 9 bases of the junction left unmatched. Here the CDR3 DNA reads TGTGCCAGCAACATGGGGGGGATTGGGACCCAGTACTTC. Its protein product is CASNMGGIGTQYF.

The rearrangement joins TRBV30 to TRBJ1-3, with 7 bases that match TRBD1. Germline V gene lookup returns CDR1 GTSNPN and CDR2 SVGIG (reference sequence). The junction had 8 bases not matched to a gene; V was cut back by 2 bases and J by 4 bases. CDR3 length equals 15 residues. CDR3 amino acids: CAWSHSGGRGNTIYF. DNA for the CDR3: TGTGCCTGGAGTCACTCAGGGGGGCGGGGAAACACCATATATTTT.

In nucleotides, the CDR3 is TGTGCCATCAGTGAGACTCCCCCTCGCAATGAGCAGTTCTTC. Translation gives CAISETPPRNEQFF. The chain joins TRBV10-3 to TRBJ2-1, with D hard to call. Trimming stripped 2 bases from V and 6 bases from J, with 11 bases between. CDR3 size: 14 residues. Germline V lookup: CDR1 ENHRY, CDR2 SYGVKD.

This clone was seen a few times. CDR3 in DNA: TGTGCCAGCAGCTTGCTGGGGGGTGGCTACACCTTC. Its protein product is CASSLLGGGYTF. The chain employs TRBV5-6 and TRBJ1-2; possibly TRBD1 for D (5 bases). From germline, CDR1 is SGHDT and CDR2 YYEEEE. Trimming removed 1 base from V and 7 bases from J, with 8 bases in between. This CDR3 has 12 amino acids.

The chain carries TRBV19 and TRBJ2-3; 11 bases match TRBD2. The germline V gene encodes CDR1 LNHDA and CDR2 SQIVND (reference sequence). The junction had 4 bases not matched to a gene; V was cut back by 4 bases and J by 4 bases. The CDR3 totals 15 residues. This CDR3 reads CASSNSGGAADTQYF. Here the CDR3 DNA reads TGTGCCAGTAGTAATAGCGGGGGGGCCGCAGATACGCAGTATTTT.

J is TRBJ1-3 and V is TRBV30; weak D call: TRBD1 (6 bases). V lost 3 bases and J 0 bases, leaving 15 bases between the germline ends. Germline V lookup: CDR1 GTSNPN, CDR2 SVGIG (reference sequence). The CDR3 runs 16 residues. CDR3 region: CAWSMGHLSSGNTIYF. The CDR3 DNA is TGTGCCTGGAGCATGGGACACTTGAGCTCTGGAAACACCATATATTTT.

The CDR3 DNA reads as TGTGCCAGTAGTATGCGGGACAGGGTCTACGAGCAGTACTTC. As protein: CASSMRDRVYEQYF. V gene TRBV19 combines with J gene TRBJ2-7; 9 bases are shared with TRBD1. With 3 bases clipped from V and 3 bases from J, the junction kept 3 bases outside the gene matches. The V gene's germline CDR1 is LNHDA and CDR2 SQIVND (reference sequence). The CDR3 has 14 amino acids.

The chain combines TRBV29-1 with TRBJ2-3; D call uncertain. Germline V gives CDR1 SQVTM, CDR2 ANQGSEA. This CDR3 has 11 residues. Trimming took 1 base from V and 5 from J, leaving 4 bases between them. CDR3 DNA: TGCAGCGTTGAAGTACGAGATACGCAGTATTTT. Amino acid sequence: CSVEVRDTQYF.